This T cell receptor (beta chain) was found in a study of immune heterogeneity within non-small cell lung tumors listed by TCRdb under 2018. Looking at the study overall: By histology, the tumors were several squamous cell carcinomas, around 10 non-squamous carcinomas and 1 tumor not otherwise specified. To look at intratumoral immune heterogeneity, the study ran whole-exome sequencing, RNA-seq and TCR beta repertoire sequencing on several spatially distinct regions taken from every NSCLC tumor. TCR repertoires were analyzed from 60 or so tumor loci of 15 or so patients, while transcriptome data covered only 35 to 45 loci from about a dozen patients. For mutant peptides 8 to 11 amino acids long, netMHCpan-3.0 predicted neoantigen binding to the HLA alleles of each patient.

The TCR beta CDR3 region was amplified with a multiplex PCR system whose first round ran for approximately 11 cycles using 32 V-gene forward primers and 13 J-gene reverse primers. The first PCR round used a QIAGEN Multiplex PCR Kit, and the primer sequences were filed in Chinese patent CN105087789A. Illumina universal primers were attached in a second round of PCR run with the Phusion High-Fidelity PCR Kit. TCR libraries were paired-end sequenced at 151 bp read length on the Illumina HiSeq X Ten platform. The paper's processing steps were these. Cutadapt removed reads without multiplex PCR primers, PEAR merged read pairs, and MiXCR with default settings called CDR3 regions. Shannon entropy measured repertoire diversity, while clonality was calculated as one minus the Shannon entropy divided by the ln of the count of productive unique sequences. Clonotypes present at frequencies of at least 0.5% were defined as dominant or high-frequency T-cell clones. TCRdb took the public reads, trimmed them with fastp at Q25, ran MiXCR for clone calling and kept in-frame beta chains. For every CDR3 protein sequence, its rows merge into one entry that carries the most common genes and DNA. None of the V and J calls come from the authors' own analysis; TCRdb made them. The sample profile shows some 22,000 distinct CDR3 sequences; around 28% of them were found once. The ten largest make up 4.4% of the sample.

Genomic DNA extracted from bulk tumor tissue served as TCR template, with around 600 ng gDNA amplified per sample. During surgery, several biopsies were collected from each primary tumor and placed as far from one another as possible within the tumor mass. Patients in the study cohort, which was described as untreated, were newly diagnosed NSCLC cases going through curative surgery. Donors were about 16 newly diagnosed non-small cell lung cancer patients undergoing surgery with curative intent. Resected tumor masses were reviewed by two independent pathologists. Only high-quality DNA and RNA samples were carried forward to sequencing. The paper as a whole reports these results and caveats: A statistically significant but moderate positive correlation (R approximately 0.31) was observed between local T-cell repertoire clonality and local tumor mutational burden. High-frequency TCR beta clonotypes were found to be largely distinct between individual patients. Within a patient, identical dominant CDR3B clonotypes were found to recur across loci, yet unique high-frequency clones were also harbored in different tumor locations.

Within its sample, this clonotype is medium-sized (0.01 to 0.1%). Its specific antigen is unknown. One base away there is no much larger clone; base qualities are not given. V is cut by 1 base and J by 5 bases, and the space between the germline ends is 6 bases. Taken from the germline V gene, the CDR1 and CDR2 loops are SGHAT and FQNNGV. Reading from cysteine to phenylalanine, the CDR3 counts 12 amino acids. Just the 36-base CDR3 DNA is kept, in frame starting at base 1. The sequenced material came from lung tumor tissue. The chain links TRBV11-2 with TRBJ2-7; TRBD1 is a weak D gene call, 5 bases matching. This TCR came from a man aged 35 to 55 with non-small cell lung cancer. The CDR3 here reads CASSLVQDEQYF. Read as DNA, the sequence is TGTGCCAGCAGCTTAGTACAGGACGAGCAGTACTTC.